These 4 T cell receptor beta chains were all obtained from the same sample, sequenced in a study of OX40 agonist ivuxolimab in advanced cancers. Library preparation used the immunoSEQ multiplex PCR assay. TCRdb took this table from immuneACCESS and kept in-frame rearrangements with V and J called. Such tables lack part of the clones; where checked against another copy, unresolved V genes explain under half of the gap, and the rest is unexplained. Recorded for this sample are about 67,000 clones; over 70% of them occurred a single time. The biggest ten clones account for under 4.5% of the sample. Sequencing was performed on CD4+ or CD8+ T cells sorted from blood, taken in a trial of the OX40 agonist ivuxolimab. Receptors were obtained from an adult with an advanced solid tumor such as melanoma, head and neck, liver or kidney cancer.

The V gene is TRBV5-4, the J gene TRBJ1-4, with a possible D match to TRBD1 (5 bases). This CDR3 is 13 amino acids long. V was shortened by 0 bases and J by 8 bases, with 8 bases between the two germline ends. Germline CDR1 reads SGHNT; CDR2 reads YYREEE (reference sequence). The CDR3 nucleotides read TGTGCCAGCAGCTTGGGGGGCAGCGAAAAACTGTTTTTT. Its translation: CASSLGGSEKLFF.

V gene TRBV28 combines with J gene TRBJ2-4; 8 bases agree with TRBD2. The CDR3 totals 15 residues. Germline CDR1 reads MDHEN; CDR2 reads SYDVKM. Trimming took 2 bases from V and 8 from J; bases not matched to a gene: 8. As DNA, the CDR3 is TGTGCCAGCAGTTTAGGTAGAGCGGGAGCCGACATTCAGTACTTC. Translating it yields CASSLGRAGADIQYF.

The chain is built from TRBV7-3 and TRBJ2-1; 7 nucleotides align to TRBD2. The CDR3 totals 16 residues. The germline V gene encodes CDR1 SGHTA and CDR2 FQGTGA. V trimming: 5 bases; J trimming: 0 bases; junction bases outside the gene matches: 7. In DNA, the CDR3 is TGTGCCAGCAGCCCCCAAGCGGGAAACTCCTACAATGAGCAGTTCTTC. Protein sequence: CASSPQAGNSYNEQFF. Combining the CDR3 with reference TRBV7-3 and TRBJ2-1 gives the whole variable domain GAGVSQTPSNKVTEKGKYVELRCDPISGHTALYWYRQSLGQGPEFLIYFQGTGAADDSGLPNDRFFAVRPEGSVSTLKIQRTERGDSAVYLCASSPQAGNSYNEQFFGPGTRLTVL.

This chain joins TRBV29-1 and TRBJ2-2; 7 nucleotides match TRBD2. V lost 1 base to trimming and J lost 6 bases; unmatched junction nucleotides: 20. The length of the CDR3 is 19 residues. The germline V gene encodes CDR1 SQVTM and CDR2 ANQGSEA. CDR3 residues: CSVEGGGRDAEAGAGELFF. As DNA, the CDR3 is TGCAGCGTTGAAGGGGGGGGACGGGACGCCGAGGCGGGTGCCGGGGAGCTGTTTTTT.